This TCR beta chain was obtained from a study of vaccination effects on CD4 cells after COVID-19. TCRdb's copy holds only in-frame clones and misses some; the assay was immunoSEQ multiplex PCR. The sample has about 52,000 clones, 75% to 85% seen once. On this clone: Its antigen remains unidentified.

The germline V gene encodes CDR1 ENHRY and CDR2 SYGVKD. This CDR3 has 13 residues. Trimming removed 6 bases at V and 8 bases at J, with 13 bases between. Antigen-specific CD4+ T cell clonotypes were called by their expansion after viral peptide-pool culture in ViraFEST. Investigators separated out CD4+ T cells once about 10 days of culture had passed. Previously uninfected by SARS-CoV-2, the vaccine recipients also showed negative nucleocapsid antibodies. The receptor was derived from a human donor who received a COVID-19 vaccine. Material: CD4+ T cells from PBMCs cultured with HCoV-OC43 spike peptides, obtained before COVID-19 vaccination. Indicated subset: HCoV-OC43 spike overlapping peptide pool stimulation. V is TRBV10-3 and J is TRBJ1-4, with D possibly matching TRBD1 (5 bases). CDR3 sequence (DNA): TGTGCCATCAGACGGGACTTGGGGGAAAAACTGTTTTTT. This translates into CAIRRDLGEKLFF.